The text below deals with one T cell receptor (beta chain). This specimen comes from a study of blood T cell repertoires in COVID-19. The CDR3 spans 13 residues. Trimming cost V 5 bases and J 6 bases, with 13 bases left between them. The germline V gene has CDR1 SEHNR and CDR2 FQNEAQ (reference sequence). Sequenced by immunoSEQ multiplex PCR; TCRdb stores in-frame clones only, minus some. The sample yields about 250,000 clones, 75% to 85% seen once. Sample: peripheral blood. The V and J genes are TRBV7-9 and TRBJ1-2; maybe TRBD1 (6 bases). This clonotype was obtained from a human donor in a cohort sampled during active COVID-19. The CDR3 region is CASSLDTGHGYTF. The CDR3, as DNA: TGTGCCAGCAGCCTCGATACAGGGCATGGCTACACCTTC.